Listed below are T cell receptor beta chains from one sample, sequenced in a study of cytomegalovirus exposure and HLA in healthy donors. Profiled with immunoSEQ multiplex PCR; TCRdb holds only in-frame clones, not every one. The sample holds about 56,000 clones, approximately 93% seen once. Source material: PBMCs. The receptors stem from a woman aged 18-29 years in good health and CMV-seropositive. CDR3s include the opening cysteine and the closing phenylalanine or tryptophan. D genes are given only for firm matches. Only part of the rows carry a size: once, few, many, or a class if the clone is expanded.

j_gene,d_gene,abundance,v_gene,CDR3aa,CDR3nt
TRBJ2-3,.,.,TRBV11-2,CASSLGVDRRVDTQYF,TGTGCCAGCAGCTTAGGGGTGGACAGGAGGGTAGATACGCAGTATTTT
TRBJ2-4,TRBD1,.,TRBV5-1,CASSAVGQGLDIQYF,TGCGCCAGCAGCGCAGTAGGACAGGGACTCGACATTCAGTACTTC
TRBJ2-3,TRBD2,.,TRBV5-1,CASRTSGGVDTQYF,TGCGCCAGCAGGACTAGCGGGGGGGTAGATACGCAGTATTTT
TRBJ1-1,.,.,TRBV18,CASSPFQGSDTEAFF,TGTGCCAGCTCACCATTTCAGGGGTCTGACACTGAAGCTTTCTTT
TRBJ2-1,.,.,TRBV18,CASSRQSSYAEQFF,TGTGCCAGCTCCCGGCAGAGTAGCTACGCTGAGCAGTTCTTC
TRBJ1-1,.,.,TRBV6-5,CASSYEGSDTEAFF,TGTGCCAGCAGTTACGAGGGTTCAGACACTGAAGCTTTCTTT
TRBJ2-1,TRBD2,.,TRBV10-3,CAISGREGLTSGGYREQFF,TGTGCCATCAGTGGAAGGGAGGGATTGACTAGCGGGGGGTATCGGGAGCAGTTCTTC
TRBJ2-2,.,.,TRBV5-4,CASSLANNPGKLFF,TGTGCCAGCAGCTTGGCCAATAACCCGGGAAAGCTGTTTTTT
TRBJ2-7,TRBD1,.,TRBV2,CASLTRTGASYEQYF,TGTGCCAGCTTGACCAGGACAGGGGCTTCTTACGAGCAGTACTTC
TRBJ2-2,.,.,TRBV6-4,CASRTGNTGELFF,TGTGCCAGCAGGACAGGGAACACCGGGGAGCTGTTTTTT
TRBJ2-5,.,once,TRBV5-1,CASSFSGETQYF,TGCGCCAGCAGTTTCTCCGGGGAGACCCAGTACTTC
TRBJ1-2,.,.,TRBV5-1,CASSLRQGISVGYGYTF,TGCGCCAGCAGCCTGCGGCAGGGAATAAGCGTGGGATATGGCTACACCTTC
TRBJ2-2,.,.,TRBV10-2,CASSELGVKVADEPGELFF,TGCGCCAGCAGTGAGTTGGGGGTTAAGGTAGCGGATGAGCCCGGGGAGCTGTTTTTT
TRBJ1-5,.,.,TRBV2,CASSPPPSNQPQHF,TGTGCCAGCAGCCCCCCCCCGAGCAATCAGCCCCAGCATTTT
TRBJ1-2,.,medium-sized,TRBV14,CASSLEGHYGYTF,TGTGCCAGCAGCCTAGAGGGGCACTATGGCTACACCTTC
TRBJ2-7,.,.,TRBV5-1,CASSSDSSYEQYF,TGCGCCAGCAGCTCGGACAGTTCCTACGAGCAGTACTTC
TRBJ2-7,TRBD1,.,TRBV9,CASSAQQGAYEQYF,TGTGCCAGCAGCGCCCAACAGGGGGCCTACGAGCAGTACTTC
TRBJ1-3,.,.,TRBV4-2,CASSQDTYSGNTIYF,TGTGCCAGCAGCCAAGACACCTACTCTGGAAACACCATATATTTT
TRBJ1-1,.,once,TRBV11-2,CATGRGEQTEAFF,TGTGCCACAGGGAGGGGGGAACAAACTGAAGCTTTCTTT
TRBJ1-3,.,.,TRBV5-1,CASSLERGGHTIYF,TGCGCCAGCAGCTTGGAACGGGGAGGGCACACCATATATTTT
TRBJ2-5,TRBD2,.,TRBV11-2,CASSTLVGEGTQYF,TGTGCCAGCAGCACCTTGGTAGGGGAGGGGACCCAGTACTTC
TRBJ1-1,TRBD1,.,TRBV9,CASSPMTGRTEAFF,TGTGCCAGCAGCCCGATGACAGGGCGGACTGAAGCTTTCTTT
TRBJ1-1,TRBD1,.,TRBV29-1,CSVVGQYTTEAFF,TGCAGCGTTGTGGGACAGTACACCACTGAAGCTTTCTTT
TRBJ2-5,.,few,TRBV5-1,CASSLTGKETQYF,TGCGCCAGCAGCTTGACGGGGAAAGAGACCCAGTACTTC
TRBJ1-2,.,.,TRBV5-1,CASSLTGVYGYTF,TGCGCCAGCAGCTTGACAGGCGTCTATGGCTACACCTTC
TRBJ2-1,TRBD2,.,TRBV5-1,CASSLLAGANNEQFF,TGCGCCAGCAGCTTGTTAGCGGGGGCCAACAATGAGCAGTTCTTC
TRBJ2-3,TRBD2,.,TRBV15,CATSRDRLAGGDTQYF,TGTGCCACCAGCAGAGATAGGCTAGCGGGGGGCGATACGCAGTATTTT
TRBJ2-5,.,.,TRBV6-1,CASSESAAGQEVETQYF,TGTGCCAGCAGTGAAAGTGCGGCAGGGCAGGAAGTGGAGACCCAGTACTTC
TRBJ2-1,TRBD1,once,TRBV27,CASSLPRETGDEQFF,TGTGCCAGCAGTTTGCCTCGAGAGACAGGGGATGAGCAGTTCTTC
TRBJ2-3,TRBD2,.,TRBV7-3,CASSGGLAGSTDTQYF,TGTGCCAGCAGCGGGGGACTAGCGGGGTCCACAGATACGCAGTATTTT
TRBJ1-1,TRBD1,.,TRBV10-3,CAISTDRGLPEAFF,TGTGCCATCAGCACAGACAGGGGGCTACCTGAAGCTTTCTTT
TRBJ1-1,TRBD1,.,TRBV4-1,CASSQVRTGITEAFF,TGCGCCAGCAGCCAAGTGAGGACAGGGATTACTGAAGCTTTCTTT
TRBJ1-3,TRBD1,.,TRBV7-2,CASSLGAGGSGNTIYF,TGTGCCAGCAGCTTAGGGGCAGGGGGGTCTGGAAACACCATATATTTT
TRBJ2-5,.,.,TRBV4-2,CASSQRLDSWETQYF,TGTGCCAGCAGCCAACGACTAGACTCGTGGGAGACCCAGTACTTC
TRBJ2-2,.,.,TRBV11-2,CASSRNREYTGELFF,TGTGCCAGCAGCCGAAACAGGGAGTACACCGGGGAGCTGTTTTTT
TRBJ2-2,TRBD2,.,TRBV9,CASSGQTSGGARTGELFF,TGTGCCAGCAGCGGACAGACTAGCGGGGGGGCTCGGACCGGGGAGCTGTTTTTT
TRBJ1-1,.,.,TRBV27,CASSSRSDNMNTEAFF,TGTGCCAGCAGTTCCCGTAGCGACAACATGAACACTGAAGCTTTCTTT
TRBJ2-5,TRBD2,.,TRBV2,CASSKAVLAGGRSDQYF,TGTGCCAGCTCTAAGGCCGTACTAGCGGGGGGGCGAAGTGACCAGTACTTC
TRBJ1-2,TRBD1,.,TRBV5-1,CASSLNRGPDGYTF,TGCGCCAGCAGCTTGAACAGGGGGCCTGATGGCTACACCTTC
TRBJ1-6,.,few,TRBV9,CASSLTQGGDSPLHF,TGTGCCAGCAGCCTCACGCAGGGTGGAGATTCACCCCTCCACTTT
TRBJ2-1,.,.,TRBV6-4,CASSDSFRASVNEQFF,TGTGCCAGCAGTGACTCGTTCAGGGCTTCGGTCAATGAGCAGTTCTTC
TRBJ2-3,.,.,TRBV27,CASSFARRGSYSTDTQYF,TGTGCCAGCAGTTTCGCCCGGAGGGGTTCCTATAGCACAGATACGCAGTATTTT
TRBJ2-1,TRBD1,.,TRBV2,CASSADRDSYNEQFF,TGTGCCAGCAGTGCCGACAGGGACTCCTACAATGAGCAGTTCTTC
TRBJ1-3,.,.,TRBV6-5,CASTRDGSSGNTIYF,TGTGCCAGCACCCGGGACGGGAGCTCTGGAAACACCATATATTTT
TRBJ1-6,TRBD1,.,TRBV2,CASIFATGEPLHF,TGTGCCAGCATTTTCGCGACAGGGGAACCCCTCCACTTT
TRBJ1-2,.,.,TRBV7-2,CASSLSPSTANYGYTF,TGTGCCAGCAGCTTATCCCCGTCGACAGCTAACTATGGCTACACCTTC
TRBJ2-3,TRBD1,.,TRBV29-1,CSVEGQGLTDTQYF,TGCAGCGTTGAAGGACAGGGGCTTACAGATACGCAGTATTTT